Presented here are 18 T cell receptor beta chains from one specimen sequenced in a study of T-cell reconstitution after alpha-beta-depleted transplantation in children. Using unique molecular identifiers, the investigators prepared the TCRbeta library. TCRdb fed the PCR reads into MiXCR, producing one record per CDR3 protein. In the table there are about 420,000 distinct CDR3 sequences, 15% to 20% of which are singletons. The material sequenced was PBMCs, mostly from graft donor cells, taken 360 days after TCRalphabeta/CD19-depleted stem cell transplant. The receptors were sampled from a boy in the first two years of life who had a stem cell transplant for Wiskott-Aldrich syndrome, so the T cells may come from the graft donor.

This clonotype was observed a few times. The chain is built from TRBV20-1 and TRBJ2-3; maybe TRBD2 (6 bases). The CDR3 runs 16 residues. In germline, CDR1 is DFQATT, CDR2 SNEGSKA (reference sequence). V was cut by 2 bases and J by 6 bases, with 21 bases left in between. The CDR3: CSARREASIVLDTQYF. DNA of the CDR3: TGCAGTGCTAGAAGGGAGGCTAGCATTGTTTTGGATACGCAGTATTTT.

This clonotype appeared a few times. This chain connects TRBV29-1 to TRBJ2-5; D is unclear. Germline-derived CDR1 and CDR2 are SQVTM and ANQGSEA. This CDR3 comprises 13 residues. The V gene lost 5 bases and the J gene lost 2 bases, with 12 bases spanning the gap. The CDR3 DNA reads as TGCAGCGTTTGCCGACATTTACAAGAGACCCAGTACTTC. Translating gives CSVCRHLQETQYF.

This clonotype has only a few counts. The chain combines TRBV20-1 with TRBJ2-2, with unresolved D. CDR1 and CDR2 from the germline V gene are DFQATT and SNEGSKA (reference sequence). This CDR3 contains 13 residues. The V gene lost 3 bases and the J gene lost 6 bases, with 11 bases spanning the gap. CDR3 amino acids: CSARNEGSGELFF. CDR3 nucleotide sequence: TGCAGTGCTAGGAATGAAGGGTCCGGGGAGCTGTTTTTT.

The chain couples TRBV12-3 or TRBV12-4 to TRBJ2-5; tentative D call: TRBD1 (6 bases). There are 14 residues in the CDR3. Trimming cost V 5 bases and J 7 bases, with 17 bases left between them. The chain's CDR3 is CASSADRHLGTQYF. The DNA for the CDR3 is TGTGCCAGCAGTGCGGACAGACACCTTGGGACCCAGTACTTC.

This clonotype was detected a few times. The chain has TRBV5-1 and TRBJ1-6, with D tentatively TRBD1 (5 bases). Between the trimmed V and J ends, which lost 5 bases and 7 bases, there was a span of 13 bases. Per the germline V gene, CDR1 is SGHRS and CDR2 is YFSETQ. This CDR3 comprises 14 residues. The CDR3 is CASRTGGGNSPLHF. DNA for the CDR3: TGCGCCAGCAGGACGGGGGGAGGGAATTCACCCCTCCACTTT.

This clonotype has a count of ten or more. This chain uses TRBV6-5 with TRBJ2-3; 9 bases align to TRBD2. V gave up 0 bases and J gave up 6 bases; unmatched junction bases: 10. The CDR3 runs to 17 residues. Germline assignment: CDR1 MNHEY and CDR2 SVGAGI. The CDR3 nucleotides read TGTGCCAGCAGTTACTCCCCTCGCGGGGGGGTGCGGGATACGCAGTATTTT. It is translated as CASSYSPRGGVRDTQYF.

V is TRBV5-5 and J is TRBJ2-1; TRBD1 matches 9 bases. This CDR3 has 15 residues. Germline V CDR1 and CDR2: SGHKS, YYEKEE (reference sequence). The J segment lost 8 bases and the V segment lost 4 bases, leaving 10 bases of the junction unmatched. CDR3 bases: TGTGCCAGCAGCAACCGGGACAGGGCCGCCGATGAGCAGTTCTTC. Its translation: CASSNRDRAADEQFF.

This clonotype was observed a handful of times. This chain connects TRBV4-2 to TRBJ1-1; TRBD1 matches 7 bases. V lost 0 bases and J lost 1; bases outside the gene matches: 11. Looked up from germline, CDR1 is LGHNA and CDR2 is YNFKEQ. The CDR3 spans 18 residues. CDR3 region: CASSQDPPSQGGNTEAFF. The CDR3, as DNA: TGTGCCAGCAGCCAAGATCCTCCTAGTCAGGGGGGGAACACTGAAGCTTTCTTT.

The chain couples TRBV12-3 or TRBV12-4 to TRBJ1-6; no clear D gene. V was trimmed by 1 base and J by 7 bases, leaving 8 bases between them. The CDR3 covers 14 residues. CDR3 sequence reads: CASSLGELNSPLHF. Written as DNA, the CDR3 is TGTGCCAGCAGTTTAGGGGAATTGAATTCACCCCTCCACTTT.

V usage is TRBV4-1 and J usage is TRBJ2-7, with D perhaps TRBD2 (5 bases). Germline V lookup: CDR1 MGHRA, CDR2 YSYEKL. Trimming cost V 4 bases and J 4 bases, with 14 bases left between them. The CDR3 totals 14 residues. Written as DNA, the CDR3 is TGCGCCAGCAGCCCCCCGGGTAGAGGGTACGAGCAGTACTTC. Translating it yields CASSPPGRGYEQYF.

The chain has TRBV11-2 and TRBJ2-1; D call uncertain. This CDR3 has 18 amino acids. Germline values: CDR1 SGHAT, CDR2 FQNNGV. Trimming took off 0 bases at V and 0 bases at J, with 15 bases between the two ends. The CDR3 DNA follows: TGTGCCAGCAGCTTAGACTTTTGGGGATTAAGCTCCTACAATGAGCAGTTCTTC. This translates into CASSLDFWGLSSYNEQFF.

The V call is TRBV24-1, the J call TRBJ2-5; D is possibly TRBD1 (5 bases). The CDR3 extends over 14 amino acids. The germline V and J ends were trimmed by 7 bases and 1 base, with 12 bases remaining between them. Germline values: CDR1 KGHDR, CDR2 SFDVKD. CDR3 sequence: CATRGQGSQETQYF. CDR3 DNA sequence: TGTGCCACCAGAGGGCAGGGATCCCAAGAGACCCAGTACTTC.

The sample holds a few counts of this clonotype. This chain connects TRBV29-1 to TRBJ1-4; D uncertain. V was cut by 6 bases and J by 5 bases, with 16 bases left in between. This CDR3 has 14 residues. Per the germline V gene, CDR1 is SQVTM and CDR2 is ANQGSEA. CDR3: CSVARGQPNEKLFF. In DNA form, the CDR3 reads TGCAGCGTCGCCCGTGGGCAGCCCAATGAAAAACTGTTTTTT.

This sequence joins TRBV6-5 and TRBJ2-3, with a possible D match to TRBD2 (6 bases). The CDR3 is 18 residues long. V was cut by 0 bases and J by 6 bases, with 22 bases left in between. CDR1 and CDR2 from the germline V gene are MNHEY and SVGAGI. CDR3 protein: CASSYSRREAGRWDTQYF. The CDR3 coding sequence is TGTGCCAGCAGTTACTCGAGAAGGGAGGCGGGGAGGTGGGATACGCAGTATTTT.

The chain combines TRBV7-6 with TRBJ2-7, with D possibly being TRBD1 or TRBD2 (5 bases each). The CDR3 totals 17 residues. CDR1 is SGHVS and CDR2 is FNYEAQ in the germline V gene. Deletions cut 0 bases from V and 0 bases from J, with 15 bases between. The CDR3: CASSLAEVQGGSYEQYF. In DNA form, the CDR3 reads TGTGCCAGCAGCTTAGCGGAGGTCCAGGGTGGCTCCTACGAGCAGTACTTC. Using reference TRBV7-6 and TRBJ2-7 for the parts outside the CDR3, the full variable domain is GAGVSQSPRYKVTKRGQDVALRCDPISGHVSLYWYRQALGQGPEFLTYFNYEAQQDKSGLPNDRFSAERPEGSISTLTIQRTEQRDSAMYRCASSLAEVQGGSYEQYFGPGTRLTVT.

This clonotype was seen more than once but under ten times. CDR3 amino acids: CASSIAAANSPLHF. CDR3 coding DNA: TGTGCCAGTAGTATTGCGGCAGCGAATTCACCCCTCCACTTT. The chain has TRBV19 and TRBJ1-6; unclear D gene. Germline lookup yields CDR1 LNHDA and CDR2 SQIVND (reference sequence). Trimming left V 3 bases short and J 7 bases short, with 10 bases between. The CDR3 is made up of 14 amino acids.

This clonotype was found a few times. This chain uses TRBV12-3 or TRBV12-4 with TRBJ1-2, with 7 nucleotides matching TRBD1. The ends lost 1 base at V and 0 bases at J; junction bases unmatched: 2. The CDR3 sequence is 15 residues long. CDR3 sequence reads: CASSLVGTANYGYTF. CDR3 nucleotides: TGTGCCAGCAGTTTAGTTGGGACAGCTAACTATGGCTACACCTTC.

A few counts support this clonotype. The CDR3 region is CASSPSLSSGLAGVPPNEQYF. The CDR3 DNA reads TGTGCCAGCAGCCCATCCTTATCGTCTGGGCTAGCGGGAGTCCCACCGAACGAGCAGTACTTC. The chain couples TRBV6-2 or TRBV6-3 to TRBJ2-7, with 10 bases lining up with TRBD2. The CDR3 spans 21 residues. V lost 6 bases to trimming and J lost 5 bases; unmatched junction nucleotides: 28. Germline V lookup: CDR1 MNHEY, CDR2 SVGEGT.